The 20 T cell receptor beta chains listed next were all sequenced from one sample in a study of glioma-infiltrating T cells. TCR alpha and beta CDR3 regions were amplified from RNA using iRepertoire nested multiplex PCR. Using its own MiXCR run on the multiplex PCR reads, TCRdb lists one record per CDR3 protein. Found here are tens of thousands of distinct CDR3 sequences, about 25% of them singletons; the top ten hold around 7%. Sequencing was carried out using glioma tissue, nonneoplastic brain tissue, or PBMCs (not recorded which). All receptors come from a human donor with low-grade glioma or glioblastoma, undergoing nonglioma brain surgery, or in good health (not recorded which).

The chain uses TRBV11-2 and TRBJ1-5; no definite D call. From germline, CDR1 is SGHAT and CDR2 FQNNGV. This CDR3 spans 13 amino acids. Trimming removed 2 bases from V and 7 bases from J, with 9 bases in between. The CDR3 loop reads CASSLTHSQPQHF. The CDR3 DNA follows: TGTGCCAGCAGCTTAACGCACTCCCAGCCCCAGCATTTT.

This clonotype showed up many times. J is TRBJ2-5 and V is TRBV4-2, with 9 bases that match TRBD2. V gave up 1 base and J gave up 5 bases; unmatched junction bases: 8. Germline assignment: CDR1 LGHNA and CDR2 YNFKEQ. The CDR3 extends over 16 amino acids. The CDR3 loop is CASSQVSSGTGETQYF. CDR3 nucleotide sequence: TGTGCCAGCAGCCAAGTGTCTAGCGGGACCGGCGAGACCCAGTACTTC.

This clonotype was counted ten times or more. Here the CDR3 DNA reads TGCAGTGCAAGGGAGGGCGGGAGAGGTAATGAGCAGTTCTTC. This sequence encodes CSAREGGRGNEQFF. The chain uses TRBV20-1 and TRBJ2-1; 7 bases line up with TRBD2. CDR3 length equals 14 residues. The ends lost 6 bases at V and 7 bases at J; junction bases unmatched: 12. Per germline, CDR1 DFQATT and CDR2 SNEGSKA (reference sequence).

This clonotype occurred many times. The V and J genes are TRBV7-9 and TRBJ1-1, with 11 bases that match TRBD1. In germline, CDR1 is SEHNR, CDR2 FQNEAQ (reference sequence). Losses at the gene ends were 5 bases for V and 6 bases for J; bases not matched to a gene: 8. The length of the CDR3 is 15 residues. The CDR3 DNA sequence: TGTGCCAGCAGCCGCGGGGGACAGGGGGTCTCTGAAGCTTTCTTT. It translates to CASSRGGQGVSEAFF. Drawing the rest from reference TRBV7-9 and TRBJ1-1, the complete variable domain is DTGVSQNPRHKITKRGQNVTFRCDPISEHNRLYWYRQTLGQGPEFLTYFQNEAQLEKSRLLSDRFSAERPKGSFSTLEIQRTEQGDSAMYLCASSRGGQGVSEAFFGQGTRLTVV.

This clonotype was detected ten times or more. The genes are TRBV6-1 and TRBJ2-7; no definite D call. V was trimmed by 6 bases and J by 0 bases, leaving 12 bases between them. Germline CDR1 is MNHNS and CDR2 is SASEGT. The CDR3 runs 14 residues. The CDR3 DNA sequence: TGTGCCAGCAGGGACGAGATGAGCTCCTACGAGCAGTACTTC. It codes for CASRDEMSSYEQYF.

This clonotype was seen ten or more times. This sequence joins TRBV18 and TRBJ1-1; 8 positions match TRBD1. Germline lookup yields CDR1 KGHSH and CDR2 LQKENI. The CDR3 consists of 20 residues. The V segment lost 1 base and the J segment 7 bases; nucleotides outside the gene matches: 23. The CDR3 bases are TGTGCCAGCTCACCACGGGGTAAGAGGACAGGGCTGCTGAGCGGTAGTGAAGCTTTCTTT. As protein: CASSPRGKRTGLLSGSEAFF.

The sample holds a few counts of this clonotype. This rearrangement joins TRBV5-1 to TRBJ2-3, with no clear D. The CDR3 length is 15 residues. Germline CDR1 SGHRS, CDR2 YFSETQ. V was trimmed by 0 bases and J by 0 bases, leaving 8 bases between them. This CDR3 reads CASSLGGVSTDTQYF. The CDR3 coding sequence is TGCGCCAGCAGCTTGGGAGGTGTTAGCACAGATACGCAGTATTTT.

This clonotype was seen repeatedly, ten times or more. The rearrangement joins TRBV12-3 or TRBV12-4 to TRBJ2-3; D gene ambiguous. Between the trimmed V and J ends, which lost 3 bases and 1 base, there was a span of 17 bases. CDR3 length: 17 amino acids. The CDR3 bases are TGTGCCAGCAGTTTGGATAGGACGGTTCTTGGCACAGATACGCAGTATTTT. Its protein product is CASSLDRTVLGTDTQYF.

This clonotype was observed many times. This chain joins TRBV27 and TRBJ1-1; no firm D call. The V end was cut by 3 bases, the J end by 1 base, with 9 bases between. CDR3 length equals 14 residues. Germline CDR1 is MNHEY and CDR2 is SMNVEV (reference sequence). The CDR3 region is CASSFGQRNTEAFF. CDR3 DNA sequence: TGTGCCAGCAGTTTTGGGCAGCGGAACACTGAAGCTTTCTTT.

This clonotype was recorded many times. The chain carries TRBV6-5 and TRBJ2-7; D is ambiguous. The CDR3 runs 14 residues. Germline V gene lookup returns CDR1 MNHEY and CDR2 SVGAGI. The V and J ends lost 2 bases and 1 base respectively, with 9 bases between them. The CDR3 nucleotides are TGTGCCAGCAGTTACGGCCGGTTATCCTACGAGCAGTACTTC. Translating it yields CASSYGRLSYEQYF.

This chain links TRBV10-2 with TRBJ1-5; D not resolved. Germline lookup yields CDR1 WSHSY and CDR2 SAAADI. CDR3 length: 14 amino acids. Between the trimmed V and J ends, which lost 3 bases and 2 bases, there was a span of 8 bases. This CDR3 is CASSDNGRNQPQHF. Written as DNA, the CDR3 is TGCGCCAGCAGTGATAACGGGCGCAATCAGCCCCAGCATTTT.

This clonotype occurred many times. The chain uses TRBV2 and TRBJ2-3; D ambiguous. The CDR3 totals 13 residues. The V and J ends lost 3 bases and 2 bases respectively, with 6 bases between them. Germline CDR1 is SNHLY and CDR2 is FYNNEI. CDR3: CASSEGNTDTQYF. The CDR3 DNA sequence: TGTGCCAGCAGTGAGGGCAACACAGATACGCAGTATTTT.

Of note for this clonotype: Germline and junction disagree at one end, which may indicate a read error. The genes are TRBV11-2 and TRBJ1-6, with D uncertain. CDR3 length equals 15 residues. Germline V CDR1 and CDR2: SGHAT, FQNNGV. CDR3 protein: CASSLPWQNNSRLHF. In DNA, the CDR3 is TGTGCCAGCAGCTTACCTTGGCAGAATAATTCACGCCTCCACTTT.

The chain is built from TRBV6-2 or TRBV6-3 and TRBJ1-6, with D uncertain. The CDR3 has 12 amino acids. Germline V gene data show CDR1 as MNHEY and CDR2 as SVGEGT. V lost 8 bases and J 10 bases, leaving 12 bases between the germline ends. The CDR3 bases are TGTGCCAGCGGTCAGCAGAGATCACCCCTCCACTTT. Translating it yields CASGQQRSPLHF.

The V call is TRBV5-4, the J call TRBJ2-1, with D perhaps matching TRBD2 (7 bases). CDR3 length: 14 residues. With 4 bases removed from V and 2 bases from J, the gap between germline ends came to 10 bases. Germline-derived CDR1 and CDR2 are SGHNT and YYREEE (reference sequence). CDR3 sequence reads: CASSPGGPYNEQFF. The CDR3 DNA is TGTGCCAGCAGCCCGGGGGGCCCCTACAATGAGCAGTTCTTC.

This clonotype was seen ten or more times. This chain joins TRBV7-2 and TRBJ2-1, with 10 bases that match TRBD2. The length of the CDR3 is 16 residues. Germline V lookup: CDR1 SGHTA, CDR2 FQGNSA. Trimming cost V 1 base and J 6 bases; bases outside gene matches: 6. The CDR3 spells CASSLEGQRGGNEQFF. CDR3 nucleotide sequence: TGTGCCAGCAGCTTAGAAGGCCAGCGGGGGGGCAATGAGCAGTTCTTC.

This clonotype was recorded at least ten times. The J gene is TRBJ1-1, the V gene TRBV27; TRBD1 might be the D (6 bases). V lost 0 bases and J 4 bases, leaving 12 bases between the germline ends. Germline V gives CDR1 MNHEY, CDR2 SMNVEV (reference sequence). The CDR3 consists of 15 residues. The CDR3, as DNA: TGTGCCAGCAGTTTATCATCAGGGGCGAGCACTGAAGCTTTCTTT. This gives the protein CASSLSSGASTEAFF.

V and J are TRBV7-9 and TRBJ2-7; 9 nucleotides agree with TRBD2. CDR3 size: 17 residues. V shed 5 bases, J shed 6 bases, and the junction held 17 bases outside the gene matches. Germline V CDR1 and CDR2: SEHNR, FQNEAQ (reference sequence). CDR3 sequence reads: CASSPGGTLAGATEQYF. CDR3 sequence (DNA): TGTGCCAGCAGCCCAGGGGGAACCTTAGCGGGGGCAACCGAGCAGTACTTC.

Concerning this clonotype: Germline and junction disagree at one end, which may indicate a read error. This chain joins TRBV19 and TRBJ2-3; D perhaps matches TRBD2 (7 bases). Germline CDR1 LNHDA, CDR2 SQIVND (reference sequence). CDR3 size: 17 residues. CDR3 sequence (DNA): TGTGCCAGTAGTACCACCATGGGGGGCGGGAGTGAAGATATGCAGTATTTT. This sequence encodes CASSTTMGGGSEDMQYF.

This clonotype occurred many times. The CDR3 bases are TGTGCCAGCAGGCAAAAGGGCGCTGCCTTCTCTGGAAACACCATATATTTT. It yields the protein CASRQKGAAFSGNTIYF. The rearrangement links TRBV6-1 to TRBJ1-3; D uncertain. V lost 6 bases and J 0 bases, leaving 18 bases between the germline ends. The CDR3 is 17 amino acids. Germline-derived CDR1 and CDR2 are MNHNS and SASEGT.